This TCR beta chain was observed in a study of blood T cell repertoires in COVID-19. The CDR3 consists of 16 residues. With 2 bases removed from V and 9 bases from J, the gap between germline ends came to 17 bases. The germline V gene has CDR1 SGHTA and CDR2 FQGTGA. In the authors' methods: Nucleated cell counts were estimated from reference gene primer amplification. Sequencing was performed with immunoSEQ multiplex PCR; in TCRdb, only in-frame clones are kept and a portion is missing. V and J calls plus clone size are reproduced from that table; the DNA served to infer D and trimming. The table records approximately 240,000 clones, 85% to 90% of them present only once.

The sample consisted of PBMCs or T cells enriched from blood (not recorded which). The clonotype comes from a woman between 45 and 65 years old in a cohort exposed to, infected with or recovered from COVID-19 (not recorded which). This chain uses TRBV7-3 with TRBJ2-6; D is uncertain. CDR3 nucleotide sequence: TGTGCCAGCAGCTTAGTACCCGTTGACAACCTCAACGTCCTGACTTTC. Amino acids: CASSLVPVDNLNVLTF.